Below, 21 T cell receptor beta chains from the same sample are listed, as sequenced in a study of breast tumors, draining lymph nodes, adjacent tissues. The lymph nodes were axillary draining lymph nodes from breast cancer patients. TCRdb re-derived calls from the multiplex PCR reads in MiXCR, one entry per CDR3 protein. The sample lists 100,000 to 150,000 distinct CDR3 sequences; approximately 20% were seen once. The sequenced sample was axillary lymph node tissue. Receptor source: a female donor with breast cancer. Some clones in this sample may be carry-over from other donors' samples.

A word on this clonotype: This may arise from a read error, as a much more abundant clone is one base away. The chain uses TRBV5-1 and TRBJ1-3; D might be TRBD1 (6 bases). The CDR3 covers 17 residues. V lost 1 base and J 0 bases, leaving 14 bases between the germline ends. The V gene's germline CDR1 is SGHRS and CDR2 YFSETQ. The CDR3 region is CASSLLRLDSSGNTIYF. In nucleotides, the CDR3 is TGCGCCAGCAGCTTGCTTCGTCTGGACAGCTCTGGAAACACCATATATTTT. Full variable domain (rest looked up from reference TRBV5-1 and TRBJ1-3): KAGVTQTPRYLIKTRGQQVTLSCSPISGHRSVSWYQQTPGQGLQFLFEYFSETQRNKGNFPGRFSGRQFSNSRSEMNVSTLELGDSALYLCASSLLRLDSSGNTIYFGEGSWLTVV.

At least ten counts were recorded for this clonotype. The chain carries TRBV19 and TRBJ1-5; 11 bases line up with TRBD1. CDR1 is LNHDA and CDR2 is SQIVND in the germline V gene (reference sequence). This CDR3 has 24 residues. After removal of 0 bases from V and 7 bases from J, the junction contained 29 bases not matched to a gene. CDR3 loop: CASSIDPPSIPRVYSWDRGQPQHF. CDR3 nucleotides: TGTGCCAGTAGTATAGATCCCCCCAGTATTCCAAGGGTTTATTCTTGGGACAGGGGGCAGCCCCAGCATTTT. Full variable domain (rest looked up from reference TRBV19 and TRBJ1-5): DGGITQSPKYLFRKEGQNVTLSCEQNLNHDAMYWYRQDPGQGLRLIYYSQIVNDFQKGDIAEGYSVSREKKESFPLTVTSAQKNPTAFYLCASSIDPPSIPRVYSWDRGQPQHFGDGTRLSIL.

This clonotype was counted at least ten times. V usage is TRBV20-1 and J usage is TRBJ2-5; TRBD2 aligns across 11 bases. This CDR3 has 15 amino acids. V lost 1 base and J lost 3; bases outside the gene matches: 4. Per the germline V gene, CDR1 is DFQATT and CDR2 is SNEGSKA (reference sequence). The CDR3 nucleotides read TGCAGTGCTAGAGTTATGACTAGCGGGAAAGAGACCCAGTACTTC. This translates into CSARVMTSGKETQYF.

This clonotype was seen repeatedly, ten times or more. This sequence joins TRBV18 and TRBJ1-6; 7 bases line up with TRBD1. The CDR3 covers 15 residues. Trimming took 3 bases from V and 10 from J; bases not matched to a gene: 9. CDR1 KGHSH and CDR2 LQKENI come from the germline V gene. CDR3 protein: CASSPQGVSPSPLHF. DNA for the CDR3: TGTGCCAGCTCACCCCAGGGGGTCAGCCCGTCACCCCTCCACTTT.

This clonotype was recorded at least ten times. The genes are TRBV12-3 or TRBV12-4 and TRBJ2-7; no firm D call. Trimming removed 3 bases from V and 4 bases from J, with 7 bases in between. The CDR3 contains 12 residues. This CDR3 reads CASSLKGYEQYF. The CDR3 nucleotides read TGTGCCAGCAGTTTGAAGGGTTACGAGCAGTACTTC.

This clonotype appeared many times. The gene calls are TRBV27 and TRBJ2-7; D is uncertain. Trimming removed 2 bases at V and 0 bases at J, with 5 bases between. The CDR3 is 13 amino acids. Germline V gene data show CDR1 as MNHEY and CDR2 as SMNVEV (reference sequence). The CDR3: CASSLTNSYEQYF. CDR3 sequence (DNA): TGTGCCAGCAGTTTAACGAACTCCTACGAGCAGTACTTC.

This clonotype occurred many times. DNA of the CDR3: TGTGCCAGCAGCCAAGATAGGAGCTCTGGAAACACCATATATTTT. Its translation is CASSQDRSSGNTIYF. The V and J genes are TRBV3-1 and TRBJ1-3, with D unresolved. V lost 0 bases, J lost 0 bases, and 6 bases lay in between. The germline V gene encodes CDR1 LGHDT and CDR2 YNNKEL (reference sequence). This CDR3 contains 15 residues.

In its sample, this clonotype was seen a few times. The gene calls are TRBV20-1 and TRBJ2-4; D is possibly TRBD2 (5 bases). Trimming stripped 6 bases from V and 5 bases from J, with 20 bases between. From germline, CDR1 is DFQATT and CDR2 SNEGSKA (reference sequence). This CDR3 has 15 residues. The CDR3 sequence: CSASTPDWAENIQYF. As DNA, the CDR3 is TGCAGTGCAAGCACTCCGGACTGGGCGGAAAACATTCAGTACTTC.

The sample holds many counts of this clonotype. This sequence joins TRBV5-6 and TRBJ2-1, with 11 bases aligning to TRBD2. Germline V gene lookup returns CDR1 SGHDT and CDR2 YYEEEE. The J segment lost 3 bases and the V segment lost 0 bases, leaving 2 bases of the junction unmatched. The CDR3 spans 16 residues. This CDR3 reads CASSLGTSGFYNEQFF. The CDR3 region has the DNA TGTGCCAGCAGCTTGGGGACTAGCGGGTTCTACAATGAGCAGTTCTTC. Full variable domain (rest looked up from reference TRBV5-6 and TRBJ2-1): DAGVTQSPTHLIKTRGQQVTLRCSPKSGHDTVSWYQQALGQGPQFIFQYYEEEERQRGNFPDRFSGHQFPNYSSELNVNALLLGDSALYLCASSLGTSGFYNEQFFGPGTRLTVL.

As to this clonotype: This may come from a read error, since a much larger clone is one base off. CDR3 sequence reads: CASSVELAGGVNERFF. CDR3 in DNA: TGTGCCAGCAGCGTAGAACTTGCGGGAGGGGTCAATGAGCGGTTCTTC. This chain connects TRBV9 to TRBJ2-1; 9 bases align to TRBD2. From germline, CDR1 is SGDLS and CDR2 YYNGEE. This CDR3 region has 16 residues.

This clonotype was seen ten or more times. V usage is TRBV3-1 and J usage is TRBJ1-5, with 9 bases identical to TRBD1. The CDR3 spans 14 residues. Germline assignment: CDR1 LGHDT and CDR2 YNNKEL (reference sequence). The J segment lost 6 bases and the V segment lost 3 bases, leaving 3 bases of the junction unmatched. The CDR3 DNA sequence: TGTGCCAGCAGCCAGGGGACAGGGACTCAGCCCCAGCATTTT. It codes for CASSQGTGTQPQHF.

This clonotype showed up just a few times. J is TRBJ2-5 and V is TRBV6-5; 7 bases are a match to TRBD2. The CDR3 has 14 residues. V lost 8 bases to trimming and J lost 2 bases; unmatched junction nucleotides: 8. CDR1 and CDR2 from the germline V gene are MNHEY and SVGAGI. Written as DNA, the CDR3 is TGTGCCAGCGGGAGGGCATGGGGGCAAGAGACCCAGTACTTC. This sequence encodes CASGRAWGQETQYF.

Many counts were recorded for this clonotype. The rearrangement uses TRBV9 and TRBJ2-7; perhaps TRBD2 as D (5 bases). Trimming took off 4 bases at V and 0 bases at J, with 17 bases between the two ends. Germline V gene sequence: CDR1 SGDLS, CDR2 YYNGEE. The CDR3 runs to 16 residues. CDR3 nucleotides: TGTGCCAGCAGCCTAAAAGGGAGTTCCAGCTCCTACGAGCAGTACTTC. As protein: CASSLKGSSSSYEQYF.

This clonotype was detected ten times or more. This chain joins TRBV14 and TRBJ1-4; no reliable D call. The CDR3 is 16 residues long. Trimming took 4 bases from V and 8 from J, leaving 20 bases between them. The germline V gene has CDR1 SGHDN and CDR2 FVKESK. CDR3 nucleotides: TGTGCCAGCAGCCCCAAGTTTTGGAAGGGTCGGGAAAAACTGTTTTTT. It yields the protein CASSPKFWKGREKLFF.

The chain joins TRBV18 to TRBJ2-2; D is undetermined. CDR1 KGHSH and CDR2 LQKENI come from the germline V gene. Trimming removed 6 bases at V and 9 bases at J, with 11 bases between. There are 12 residues in the CDR3. The CDR3 loop reads CASSPDSRELFF. CDR3 in DNA: TGTGCCAGCTCCCCCGACTCGAGGGAGCTGTTTTTT.

The gene calls are TRBV28 and TRBJ1-2; possibly TRBD1 for D (5 bases). The CDR3 length is 14 residues. V lost 4 bases and J 3 bases, leaving 12 bases between the germline ends. Germline lookup yields CDR1 MDHEN and CDR2 SYDVKM. The CDR3 sequence is CASSSTAAYYGYTF. The DNA for the CDR3 is TGTGCCAGCAGTTCGACAGCGGCATACTATGGCTACACCTTC.

This clonotype was counted ten times or more. Since no conserved phenylalanine or tryptophan closes the CDR3, a read error is the likely cause. The DNA is left out, because the CDR3 cannot be placed on it with certainty; the CDR3 is given as TCRdb lists it. The chain carries TRBV24-1 and TRBJ2-4; the table's D call of TRBD2 was not tested on the DNA. The CDR3 spans 12 residues, counting both ends. Germline V gene data show CDR1 as KGHDR and CDR2 as SFDVKD. CDR3 in amino acids: CATSDLYGGPLL.

This clonotype was observed a handful of times. The chain combines TRBV18 with TRBJ2-7, with D possibly being TRBD1 (6 bases). CDR1 KGHSH and CDR2 LQKENI come from the germline V gene. CDR3 length: 14 residues. With 0 bases removed from V and 3 bases from J, the gap between germline ends came to 9 bases. The CDR3: CASSPPNRDYEQYF. In DNA form, the CDR3 reads TGTGCCAGCTCACCACCGAACAGGGACTACGAGCAGTACTTC. The full variable domain, with the rest looked up from reference TRBV18 and TRBJ2-7, is NAGVMQNPRHLVRRRGQEARLRCSPMKGHSHVYWYRQLPEEGLKFMVYLQKENIIDESGMPKERFSAEFPKEGPSILRIQQVVRGDSAAYFCASSPPNRDYEQYFGPGTRLTVT.

This clonotype occurred a few times. This chain connects TRBV28 to TRBJ2-5; D is unclear. V lost 7 bases and J lost 1, with 13 bases in between. CDR1 is MDHEN, CDR2 SYDVKM, per germline. The CDR3 has 14 residues. Here the CDR3 reads CASKNSKVQETQYF. In nucleotides, the CDR3 is TGTGCCAGCAAGAACAGTAAGGTCCAAGAGACCCAGTACTTC.

This clonotype was picked up many times. The chain is built from TRBV19 and TRBJ2-2; D is perhaps TRBD1 (6 bases). Trimming left V 3 bases short and J 7 bases short, with 12 bases between. Germline values: CDR1 LNHDA, CDR2 SQIVND (reference sequence). The CDR3 has 14 residues. The CDR3 spells CASSIQGRVGELFF. The CDR3 DNA follows: TGTGCCAGTAGTATTCAGGGGCGGGTCGGGGAGCTGTTTTTT.

This clonotype was counted many times. The V call is TRBV12-3 or TRBV12-4, the J call TRBJ2-1, with 7 positions matching TRBD1. J was trimmed by 8 bases and V by 6 bases; bases with no gene match: 10. The CDR3 runs to 14 residues. The CDR3 coding sequence is TGTGCCAGCAGCAGATCACAGGGGACGGATGAGCAGTTCTTC. Translation gives CASSRSQGTDEQFF.